The 27 T cell receptor beta chains presented below share a single source sample, sequenced in a study of CD8+ T cells in alopecia areata. Treatment defined: oral pan-JAK inhibitor, 5-10 mg twice daily. RNA was isolated and reverse transcribed to cDNA, the sequencing template. TCRdb's copy holds only in-frame clones and misses some; the assay was immunoSEQ multiplex PCR. Here the sample spans 150,000 to 200,000 clones, around 58% being singletons. Source: CD4+ T cells sorted from blood, taken at week 56, from a patient treated with tofacitinib. These receptors were taken from a human donor with alopecia areata.

There are a few counts of this clone. The J gene is TRBJ2-2, the V gene TRBV29-1, with D unclear. With 7 bases removed from V and 2 bases from J, the gap between germline ends came to 5 bases. The CDR3 has 11 residues. The germline V gene has CDR1 SQVTM and CDR2 ANQGSEA. The CDR3 here is CSAQNTGELFF. DNA for the CDR3: TGCAGCGCCCAAAACACCGGGGAGCTGTTTTTT.

This clone was observed a few times. The chain employs TRBV4-2 and TRBJ2-3, with 13 bases aligning to TRBD2. V gave up 6 bases and J gave up 1 base; unmatched junction bases: 10. The germline V gene encodes CDR1 LGHNA and CDR2 YNFKEQ. The CDR3 extends over 18 amino acids. Here the CDR3 DNA reads TGTGCCAGCAGGGGACTAGCGGGGAGTAGCACCGGCACAGATACGCAGTATTTT. This translates into CASRGLAGSSTGTDTQYF.

The rearrangement uses TRBV9 and TRBJ1-5; possibly TRBD1 for D (5 bases). Trimming removed 4 bases at V and 5 bases at J, with 10 bases between. CDR1 SGDLS and CDR2 YYNGEE come from the germline V gene. CDR3 length: 13 residues. CDR3 loop: CASSLQADQPQHF. The CDR3 DNA is TGTGCCAGCAGCCTACAGGCCGATCAGCCCCAGCATTTT.

This clone was seen a few times. The chain joins TRBV30 to TRBJ2-6, with D maybe TRBD2 (6 bases). Germline loops: CDR1 GTSNPN, CDR2 SVGIG (reference sequence). The germline V and J ends were trimmed by 5 bases and 4 bases, with 15 bases remaining between them. The CDR3 covers 15 residues. Here the CDR3 reads CAWRTRGYGANVLTF. CDR3 nucleotide sequence: TGTGCCTGGCGTACCCGGGGGTACGGGGCCAACGTCCTGACTTTC.

This chain links TRBV5-1 with TRBJ2-3; D unresolved. Germline V CDR1 and CDR2: SGHRS, YFSETQ. The CDR3 has 15 residues. Trimming cost V 4 bases and J 1 base, with 13 bases left between them. In DNA, the CDR3 is TGCGCCAGCAGCCCCCCGATTGGACGCACAGATACGCAGTATTTT. This encodes CASSPPIGRTDTQYF.

The chain recombines TRBV9 with TRBJ2-7; D might be TRBD2 (6 bases). The V and J ends lost 3 bases and 3 bases respectively, with 16 bases between them. Germline lookup yields CDR1 SGDLS and CDR2 YYNGEE. The CDR3 has 15 amino acids. CDR3 sequence: CASSAQEGPIYEQYF. The CDR3 DNA sequence: TGTGCCAGCAGCGCCCAGGAGGGGCCAATCTACGAGCAGTACTTC. The full variable domain, in which reference TRBV9 and TRBJ2-7 provide the parts outside the CDR3, is DSGVTQTPKHLITATGQRVTLRCSPRSGDLSVYWYQQSLDQGLQFLIQYYNGEERAKGNILERFSAQQFPDLHSELNLSSLELGDSALYFCASSAQEGPIYEQYFGPGTRLTVT.

The V and J genes are TRBV11-2 and TRBJ2-2; tentatively, D is TRBD2 (5 bases). The V and J ends lost 4 bases and 8 bases respectively, with 11 bases between them. The CDR3 consists of 13 residues. The germline gives CDR1 SGHAT, CDR2 FQNNGV. This CDR3 is CASSSVRGGELFF. CDR3 coding DNA: TGTGCCAGCAGCTCGGTCCGAGGGGGGGAGCTGTTTTTT.

As DNA, the CDR3 is TGTGCCAGCAGTAGGGGATCGGGATCCTACGAGCAGTACTTC. This sequence encodes CASSRGSGSYEQYF. V gene TRBV6-5 combines with J gene TRBJ2-7; perhaps D is TRBD1 or TRBD2 (5 bases each). This CDR3 comprises 14 residues. Per germline, CDR1 MNHEY and CDR2 SVGAGI. The V gene lost 5 bases and the J gene lost 1 base, with 12 bases spanning the gap.

Worth noting for this clone: One junction end disagrees with the germline gene, perhaps due to a read error. This chain links TRBV7-7 with TRBJ2-2; no clear D gene. The CDR3 is 15 residues long. Germline CDR1 and CDR2: SSHAT and FNYEAQ (reference sequence). The CDR3 DNA sequence: TGTGCTAGCAGCTTAGGTGCAGGCAACACCGGGGAGCTGTTTTTT. This translates into CASSLGAGNTGELFF.

V is TRBV25-1 and J is TRBJ2-3, with 12 bases lining up with TRBD1. V lost 5 bases to trimming and J lost 2 bases; unmatched junction nucleotides: 11. Per germline, CDR1 MGHDK and CDR2 SYGVNS. The CDR3 contains 18 residues. In DNA, the CDR3 is TGTGCCAGCAGTATTCACCAGGGACAGGGGGCTATCACAGATACGCAGTATTTT. It specifies CASSIHQGQGAITDTQYF.

The V and J genes are TRBV25-1 and TRBJ1-2; perhaps TRBD1 as D (5 bases). Between the trimmed V and J ends, which lost 0 bases and 6 bases, there was a span of 8 bases. The CDR3 runs 13 residues. Looked up from germline, CDR1 is MGHDK and CDR2 is SYGVNS. CDR3 nucleotides: TGTGCCAGCAGTGAATACCCAGGGAATGGCTACACCTTC. Translation gives CASSEYPGNGYTF.

This rearrangement joins TRBV6-5 to TRBJ2-2; TRBD1 might be the D (5 bases). Trimming stripped 5 bases from V and 2 bases from J, with 12 bases between. The CDR3 is made up of 15 amino acids. The germline gives CDR1 MNHEY, CDR2 SVGAGI. In DNA form, the CDR3 reads TGTGCCAGCAGTCCCTTTGGGGCTAACACCGGGGAGCTGTTTTTT. It specifies CASSPFGANTGELFF.

There are a few counts of this clone. The chain combines TRBV27 with TRBJ2-5, with unresolved D. The germline gives CDR1 MNHEY, CDR2 SMNVEV (reference sequence). This CDR3 region has 13 residues. The V and J ends lost 3 bases and 1 base respectively, with 6 bases between them. The CDR3 bases are TGTGCCAGCAGTTTCTCAGTCCAAGAGACCCAGTACTTC. Translated: CASSFSVQETQYF.

The chain has TRBV14 and TRBJ1-2; D not resolved. The CDR3 is 12 amino acids. CDR1 and CDR2 from the germline V gene are SGHDN and FVKESK. With 2 bases removed from V and 5 bases from J, the gap between germline ends came to 6 bases. The DNA of the CDR3 is TGTGCCAGCAGCCAACTCAGTTATGGCTACACCTTC. It is translated as CASSQLSYGYTF.

Worth noting for this clone: At the DNA level, this CDR3 is encoded by other sequences in the same sample as well. J is TRBJ2-7 and V is TRBV5-1; D not resolved. This CDR3 is 11 amino acids long. Trimming cost V 3 bases and J 4 bases, with 5 bases left between them. CDR1 and CDR2 (germline): SGHRS, YFSETQ. The CDR3 DNA is TGCGCCAGCAGCTCTGATTACGAGCAGTACTTC. It is translated as CASSSDYEQYF.

The chain combines TRBV4-1 with TRBJ1-4; no clear D gene. V was cut by 4 bases and J by 4 bases, with 10 bases left in between. The CDR3 loop spans 14 amino acids. The germline V gene encodes CDR1 MGHRA and CDR2 YSYEKL. The CDR3 nucleotides read TGCGCCAGCAGCCCCCAGGAGCTTAATGAAAAACTGTTTTTT. Amino acid sequence: CASSPQELNEKLFF.

V and J are TRBV6-5 and TRBJ1-2, with TRBD1 matching over 10 bases. CDR1 MNHEY and CDR2 SVGAGI come from the germline V gene. Trimming removed 6 bases from V and 7 bases from J; junction bases left unmatched: 8. CDR3 length: 14 amino acids. CDR3 bases: TGTGCCAGCAGACTAACCGGGACAGGGGTTGGCTACACCTTC. Amino acid sequence: CASRLTGTGVGYTF.

V gene TRBV7-9 combines with J gene TRBJ1-2; D unclear. The CDR3 is made up of 12 amino acids. The ends were cut back, 3 bases at V and 2 bases at J, with 4 bases in the middle. Germline assignment: CDR1 SEHNR and CDR2 FQNEAQ (reference sequence). The CDR3 here is CASSFRNYGYTF. The CDR3 DNA reads as TGTGCCAGCAGCTTTAGGAACTATGGCTACACCTTC.

Only a few counts were recorded for this clone. This rearrangement joins TRBV5-6 to TRBJ2-3, with D unresolved. The CDR3 has 12 residues. Germline V gene sequence: CDR1 SGHDT, CDR2 YYEEEE. Trimming removed 3 bases at V and 6 bases at J, with 8 bases between. The chain's CDR3 is CASSSLRDTQYF. The CDR3 coding sequence is TGTGCCAGCAGCTCCCTAAGGGATACGCAGTATTTT.

This clone was seen a few times. The V gene is TRBV29-1, the J gene TRBJ2-3; D perhaps matches TRBD2 (5 bases). Looked up from germline, CDR1 is SQVTM and CDR2 is ANQGSEA. The CDR3 consists of 15 residues. The V end was cut by 5 bases, the J end by 2 bases, with 17 bases between. The CDR3 spells CSVTGNSDNTDTQYF. The CDR3 region has the DNA TGCAGCGTTACCGGGAACTCAGACAACACAGATACGCAGTATTTT.

The CDR3 here is CASSAPGSGYTF. CDR3 DNA sequence: TGTGCCAGCAGTGCTCCAGGGTCTGGCTACACCTTC. The rearrangement uses TRBV25-1 and TRBJ1-2; maybe TRBD1 (5 bases). V lost 4 bases to trimming and J lost 7 bases, with 10 bases between them. CDR1 is MGHDK, CDR2 SYGVNS, per germline. This CDR3 has 12 residues.

V and J are TRBV29-1 and TRBJ2-5; tentative D call: TRBD2 (6 bases). V lost 1 base and J lost 3, with 15 bases in between. Germline lookup yields CDR1 SQVTM and CDR2 ANQGSEA. The CDR3 has 15 amino acids. The CDR3 region is CSVEGRVAVKETQYF. The CDR3 DNA reads TGCAGCGTTGAAGGGAGGGTAGCGGTAAAAGAGACCCAGTACTTC.

This clone was seen once. This chain joins TRBV9 and TRBJ2-2; D gene uncertain. This CDR3 contains 14 residues. The germline V gene encodes CDR1 SGDLS and CDR2 YYNGEE. Trimming removed 0 bases at V and 0 bases at J, with 3 bases between. CDR3 amino acids: CASSVVSNTGELFF. CDR3 DNA: TGTGCCAGCAGCGTAGTGTCGAACACCGGGGAGCTGTTTTTT.

V gene TRBV13 combines with J gene TRBJ2-7, with 9 bases matching TRBD2. The CDR3 length is 15 residues. The V gene end was trimmed by 0 bases and the J gene end by 1 base; junction bases not matched to a gene: 1. Germline CDR1 reads PRHDT; CDR2 reads FYEKMQ (reference sequence). CDR3 in DNA: TGTGCCAGCAGCTTAGGGACTAGCGGTTCCTACGAGCAGTACTTC. Amino acids: CASSLGTSGSYEQYF.

J is TRBJ1-5 and V is TRBV28, with D maybe TRBD1 (5 bases). Trimming shortened V by 6 bases and J by 6 bases, and 9 bases separated the two germline ends. Germline V gene sequence: CDR1 MDHEN, CDR2 SYDVKM. The CDR3 has 12 amino acids. CDR3 DNA sequence: TGTGCCAGCAGCTCAGGGAGTCAGCCCCAGCATTTT. It encodes CASSSGSQPQHF. Based on the CDR3 plus reference TRBV28 and TRBJ1-5, the full variable domain is DVKVTQSSRYLVKRTGEKVFLECVQDMDHENMFWYRQDPGLGLRLIYFSYDVKMKEKGDIPEGYSVSREKKERFSLILESASTNQTSMYLCASSSGSQPQHFGDGTRLSIL.

The gene calls are TRBV4-2 and TRBJ1-1; D is ambiguous. This CDR3 is built from 14 residues. Germline CDR1 is LGHNA and CDR2 is YNFKEQ. The V and J ends lost 0 bases and 1 base respectively, with 6 bases between them. The CDR3 coding sequence is TGTGCCAGCAGCCAAGATTGGGAGAACACTGAAGCTTTCTTT. It encodes CASSQDWENTEAFF.

V and J are TRBV29-1 and TRBJ2-7, with a tentative D call TRBD1 (5 bases). The CDR3 consists of 13 residues. The ends were cut back, 3 bases at V and 3 bases at J, with 12 bases in the middle. The germline gives CDR1 SQVTM, CDR2 ANQGSEA. The CDR3 sequence: CSVDGDSNYEQYF. The CDR3 region has the DNA TGCAGCGTTGATGGTGACAGTAACTACGAGCAGTACTTC.